This T cell receptor beta chain appears in the sequencing data of a study of cytomegalovirus exposure and HLA in healthy donors (dated by TCRdb to the late 2010s). Looking at the study overall: In an earlier analysis of fewer than 750 of the donors, about 270 Gb of sequence data and 90 million to 120 million unique TCR beta sequences from roughly 200 million T cells were reported. An early release that covered roughly 600 HLA-typed donors contained approximately 320 gigabases of sequencing data and tens of millions of unique TCR sequences. Of the roughly 420 genotyped donors, less than 90% were placed in the genetic ancestry cluster associated with self-reported Caucasian donors. The aim of the study was to test whether cataloging public T cell receptors could identify signatures of past pathogen exposure. The study used immunosequencing to profile the T cell repertoires of more than 650 subjects and linked those repertoires to cytomegalovirus serostatus. Besides the first cohort of approximately 710 subjects, a separate validation cohort made up of 120 different subjects was used. To predict cytomegalovirus infection status, the study brought together high-throughput TCR immunosequencing, statistical association of individual TCRs with disease status, and machine learning. In a later analysis, previously published TCR beta repertoires from fewer than 750 donors were re-analyzed and high-resolution HLA genotyping was added so that TCR occurrence patterns could be studied. Rather than drawing on any new phenotypic data, the later analysis identified candidate immune exposures from TCR beta sequences and the way those sequences occurred across donors. In an earlier analysis of several hundred of the donors, high-throughput TCR beta sequencing was used to judge whether each TCR beta V gene segment behaved as functional or pseudogenic. Donor age, sex, ethnicity and CMV serostatus were compiled together with the repertoire data. A later genetic analysis used genome-wide SNP genotypes for about 60% of the roughly 700 donors, treating that subset as a discovery cohort. Every discovery cohort repertoire had been produced on one sequencing platform. Class I and class II HLA loci were covered by the typing at four-digit resolution. The number of typed donors differed by locus: about 629-630 for A, B, C, DRB1 and DQB1; 500 to 550 for DQA1; 606 for DPA1; and roughly 450 for DPB1. A few DR-DQ haplotypes were treated as single units for association and clustering because of strong linkage in the cohort. On average, roughly 240,000 unique TCR beta nucleotide sequences were sequenced per donor among 398 genotyped donors of the cohort, with roughly 18% of those sequences being non-productive.

The CDR3 goes from the cysteine to the phenylalanine over 14 residues. Left in the record is the CDR3 DNA by itself, 42 bases read in frame from the first base. Unmatched junction bases come to 3, with V trimmed by 3 bases and J by 1 base. Based on the germline V gene, the CDR1 and CDR2 sequences are SGDLS and YYNGEE. The cohort consisted of 670 or so healthy bone marrow donors. Cohort members were all nominally healthy when sampled, although unrecorded immune exposures were likely present. The donor was CMV seronegative and belonged to the group of 352 seronegative cohort members. A peripheral blood sample was provided by each donor, and peripheral blood mononuclear cells were used for TCR beta sequencing. Genomic DNA was extracted from the blood cell samples with the Qiagen DNeasy Blood Extraction Kit. Worth noting for this clone: It lacks a known antigen. Per-nucleotide qualities are absent, and no much larger clonotype sits a single base away.

Receptor amplification or capture employed the immunoSEQ multiplex PCR assay. For the multiplex PCR, a mixture combining 60 forward primers for TCR Vbeta segments and 13 reverse primers for TCR Jbeta segments was used. The CDR3 region of rearranged TCR beta genes was amplified from genomic DNA by a multiplex PCR assay. Amplified TCR beta libraries were sequenced as 87-base-pair reads on the Illumina HiSeq System. The study's processing was this. A later analysis counted about 80 million unique TCR beta chains across the 550 to 800 repertoires, and some 11 million of these chains were shared by at least two donors. To remove PCR and sequencing errors, raw reads were error-corrected and collapsed into unique sequences using a nearest-neighbor algorithm that merged closely related sequences. Alignment of CDR3 sequences to IMGT reference sequences was used to assign V, D and J gene segments. Each retained sequence needed at least a six-nucleotide match to both a V gene segment and a J gene segment. Rearrangements were called productive when the CDR3 lacked stop codons and stayed in frame with V and J; all others were non-productive. CDR3 was defined according to IMGT convention as the region running from the second conserved V-encoded cysteine to the conserved J-encoded phenylalanine. The earlier analysis of roughly 590 of the donors excluded any sequence lacking an unambiguous match to a single V gene segment. In an earlier analysis of several hundred of the donors, a V segment was called functional when productive rearrangements were above 56.7%, and segregating when the standard deviation between donors exceeded 5%. To diagnose cytomegalovirus status from the catalog of TCR beta chain sequences, a statistical classification framework was built. In a later analysis, V and J genes were assigned by comparing TCR nucleotide sequences against IMGT/GENE-DB human TR gene sequences. In a later analysis, CDR3 sequences and most-parsimonious VDJ recombination scenarios were assigned using the TCRdist pipeline. In a later analysis, every TCR beta chain was defined by the combination of its CDR3 amino acid sequence and its V-gene family, and reads without a unique V-gene family were dropped. As a way to deal with suspected cross-contamination and a sequencing artifact, a later analysis dropped under 600 nucleotide sequences that were highly shared and had low generation probability. In a later analysis, a clonal expansion index for each public chain was calculated from normalized within-repertoire ranks of inferred template counts. In a later analysis, generation probabilities were computed with a VDJ recombination model fitted to out-of-frame rearrangements, and the resulting probabilities were checked against IGoR. A later analysis scored TCR-TCR, TCR-HLA and TCR-CMV co-occurrence with hypergeometric tests, applying a repertoire-size bias correction to TCR pairs. False discovery rates were estimated in a later analysis by permuting HLA or CMV assignments 20 times. In a later analysis, co-occurring TCRs were grouped using DBSCAN, with TCRdist sequence similarity added in when clustering inside HLA-allele-positive subsets. For co-occurrence clustering, repertoires with fewer than 30,000 or more than 120,000 public chains were excluded, along with five repertoires with anomalous nucleotide sharing. What TCRdb holds here is the immuneACCESS table cut down to in-frame rearrangements. Part of the clones is not present; checked against another copy, under half of the missing clones reflect an unresolved V gene, and the others are unexplained. V and J calls and clone size are as listed in that table; D and trimming were resolved from the DNA. The sample profile shows a few hundred thousand clones; over 60% of them were found once. Around 2% of the sample is in the top ten clones.

Overall study results and their limits: Specific HLA alleles were associated with 15,000 to 20,000 TCR beta sequences at a false discovery rate of 0.05 in a later analysis. When HLA alleles, especially DR and DQ, strongly co-occurred, TCR associations were difficult to assign to individual alleles. In a later analysis, the rate of TCR association differed among HLA loci, with DRB1 alleles having the most associated TCRs and HLA-C alleles having the fewest. Because counts were too low, roughly 17 rarely observed V segments, including chromosome 9 orphons, were left out of the earlier analysis of about 500 of the donors. According to a later analysis, most CMV-associated TCR beta chains appeared to be HLA-restricted, and the HLA associations seemed to be driven largely by CMV exposure. Compared with the approximately 670-donor mean, donors in an Asian-associated ancestry cluster had fewer N-insertions in productive TCRs, according to a later genetic analysis. A further reported finding was that TCR beta sequences accurately predicted the HLA-A and HLA-B alleles for most subjects in the first cohort. A group of highly shared sequence variants was considered likely to be a technical artifact of the sequencing pipeline. Linkage disequilibrium might explain the correlated functional status among segregating V segments, but an unknown experimental factor could not be ruled out. The 87-base-pair reads could not distinguish some IMGT-functional V segments, including TRBV6-2 and TRBV6-3, so those segments were excluded. In both the original and validation cohorts, the classifier was reported to diagnose cytomegalovirus status with high specificity and sensitivity. Broadly in line with IMGT annotations, most TCR beta V segments showed up in productive rearrangements about 90% or about 30% of the time in an earlier analysis of 450 to 600 of the donors. Across donors, most TCR sequences were observed very rarely, whereas some public TCRs were present in many individuals. In this cohort, only TCR beta chains were sequenced, and detectable features were limited by the absence of alpha or paired-chain data. Compared with equally common non-associated chains, HLA-associated TCR beta chains in a later analysis were more clonally expanded and had lower generation probabilities. Because some donors lacked HLA typing at each locus, the association tests relied only on the typed subset. The study gave a list of 150 to 200 TCR beta chains associated with cytomegalovirus. For the cohort, immune exposure information was limited to CMV serostatus. According to the authors, the approach could potentially be generalized to other disease states and immunological phenotypes. Presence/absence analyses assumed roughly uniform sequencing depth across donors, an assumption that may not hold. A later analysis reported that several top co-occurrence clusters appeared linked to parvovirus B19, influenza, CMV and Epstein-Barr virus. In vitro tests confirmed that three of the cytomegalovirus-associated TCR beta chains recognize cytomegalovirus antigens. A later genetic analysis associated a missense DCLRE1C variant with V-gene and J-gene trimming of TCR beta chains, and an independent cohort replicated the association.

The V and J genes are TRBV9 and TRBJ1-1, and 7 junction bases match TRBD1. Sequenced sample: PBMCs. The origin of this receptor is a man aged 18 to 29 in good health and CMV-seronegative. The sequenced DNA: TGTGCCAGCAGCGGTAGGACAGGGAACACTGAAGCTTTCTTT. Its translation is CASSGRTGNTEAFF.